This T cell receptor beta chain was captured in a study of OX40 agonist ivuxolimab in advanced cancers. Profiling relied on immunoSEQ multiplex PCR, and the TCRdb table lists in-frame clones only, not all of them. The repertoire holds around 60,000 clones, around 89% seen once, with 18% in the top ten. People who had autoimmune disease history or systemic immunosuppression were excluded. This CDR3 contains 15 residues. J gave up 2 bases and V 3 bases, and 2 bases lay outside the gene matches. Germline V gene data show CDR1 as SGHAT and CDR2 as FQDESV (reference sequence). The sample here was CD4+ or CD8+ T cells sorted from blood, taken in a trial of the OX40 agonist ivuxolimab. The clonotype was recovered from an adult with an advanced solid tumor such as melanoma, head and neck, liver or kidney cancer. The rearrangement links TRBV11-1 to TRBJ2-3, with 10 bases aligning to TRBD1. The CDR3 region has the DNA TGTGCCAGCAGCTTGGGACAGGGGTTCACAGATACGCAGTATTTT. It yields the protein CASSLGQGFTDTQYF.